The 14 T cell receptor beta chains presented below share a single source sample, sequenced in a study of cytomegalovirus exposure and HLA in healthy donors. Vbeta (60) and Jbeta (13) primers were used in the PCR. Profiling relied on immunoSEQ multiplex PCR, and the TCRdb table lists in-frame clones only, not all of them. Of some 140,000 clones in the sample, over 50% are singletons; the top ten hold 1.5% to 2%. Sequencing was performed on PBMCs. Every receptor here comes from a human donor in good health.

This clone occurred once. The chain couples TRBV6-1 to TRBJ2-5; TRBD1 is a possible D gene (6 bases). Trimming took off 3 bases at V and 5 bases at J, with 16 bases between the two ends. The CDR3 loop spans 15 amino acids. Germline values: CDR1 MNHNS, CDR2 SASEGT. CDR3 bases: TGTGCCAGCAGTGACCTTACAGGGTCCGTCGAGACCCAGTACTTC. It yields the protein CASSDLTGSVETQYF.

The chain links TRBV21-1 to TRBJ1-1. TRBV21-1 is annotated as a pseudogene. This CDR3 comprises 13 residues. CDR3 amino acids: CASSKESLPEAFF. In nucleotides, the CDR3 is TGTGCCAGCAGCAAAGAGAGCTTGCCTGAAGCTTTCTTT.

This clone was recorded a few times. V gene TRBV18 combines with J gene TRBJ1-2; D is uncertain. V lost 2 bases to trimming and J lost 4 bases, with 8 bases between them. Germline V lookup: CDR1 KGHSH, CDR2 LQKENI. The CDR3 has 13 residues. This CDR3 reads CASSPGEPYGYTF. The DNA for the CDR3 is TGTGCCAGCTCACCAGGAGAGCCCTATGGCTACACCTTC. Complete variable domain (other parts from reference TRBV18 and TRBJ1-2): NAGVMQNPRHLVRRRGQEARLRCSPMKGHSHVYWYRQLPEEGLKFMVYLQKENIIDESGMPKERFSAEFPKEGPSILRIQQVVRGDSAAYFCASSPGEPYGYTFGSGTRLTVV.

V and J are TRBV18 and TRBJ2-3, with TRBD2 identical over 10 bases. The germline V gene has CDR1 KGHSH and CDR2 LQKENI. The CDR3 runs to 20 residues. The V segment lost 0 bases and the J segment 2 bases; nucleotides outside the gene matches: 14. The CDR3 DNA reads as TGTGCCAGCTCACCACCGATCAGTCCTAGCGGGAGAGGGCACACAGATACGCAGTATTTT. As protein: CASSPPISPSGRGHTDTQYF.

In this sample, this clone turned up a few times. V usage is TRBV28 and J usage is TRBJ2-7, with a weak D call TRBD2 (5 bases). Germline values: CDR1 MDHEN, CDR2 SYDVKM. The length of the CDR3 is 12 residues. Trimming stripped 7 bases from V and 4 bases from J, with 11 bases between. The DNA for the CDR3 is TGTGCCAGCACGACTAAGGTATACGAGCAGTACTTC. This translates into CASTTKVYEQYF. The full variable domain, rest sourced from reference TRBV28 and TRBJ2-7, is DVKVTQSSRYLVKRTGEKVFLECVQDMDHENMFWYRQDPGLGLRLIYFSYDVKMKEKGDIPEGYSVSREKKERFSLILESASTNQTSMYLCASTTKVYEQYFGPGTRLTVT.

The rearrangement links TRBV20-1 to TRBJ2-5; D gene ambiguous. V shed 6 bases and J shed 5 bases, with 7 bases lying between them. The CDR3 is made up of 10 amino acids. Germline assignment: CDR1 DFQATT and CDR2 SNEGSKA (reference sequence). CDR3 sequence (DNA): TGCAGTGCCGCTAGGGAGACCCAGTACTTC. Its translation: CSAARETQYF.

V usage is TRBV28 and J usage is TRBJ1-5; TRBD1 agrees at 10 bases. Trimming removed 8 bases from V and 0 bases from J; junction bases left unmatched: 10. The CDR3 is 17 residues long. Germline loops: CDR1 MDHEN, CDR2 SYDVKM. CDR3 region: CASGRDRGHISNQPQHF. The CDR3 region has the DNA TGTGCCAGCGGGAGGGACAGGGGCCATATTAGCAATCAGCCCCAGCATTTT.

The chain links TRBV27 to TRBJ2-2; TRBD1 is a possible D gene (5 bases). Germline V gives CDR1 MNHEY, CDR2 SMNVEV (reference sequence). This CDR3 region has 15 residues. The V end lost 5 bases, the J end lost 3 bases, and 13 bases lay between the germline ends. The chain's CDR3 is CASSPPNRYTGELFF. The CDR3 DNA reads TGTGCCAGCAGTCCCCCGAACAGGTACACCGGGGAGCTGTTTTTT.

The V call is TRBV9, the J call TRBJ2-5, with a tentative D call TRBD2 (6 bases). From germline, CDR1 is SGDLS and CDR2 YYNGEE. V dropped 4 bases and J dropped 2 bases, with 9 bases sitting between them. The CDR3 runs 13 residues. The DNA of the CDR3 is TGTGCCAGCAGCTGGAGCGGGCAAGAGACCCAGTACTTC. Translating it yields CASSWSGQETQYF.

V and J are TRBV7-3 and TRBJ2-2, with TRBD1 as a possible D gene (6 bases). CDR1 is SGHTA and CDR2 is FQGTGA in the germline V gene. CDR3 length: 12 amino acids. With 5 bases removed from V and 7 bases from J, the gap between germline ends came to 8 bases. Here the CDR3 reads CASSVDSGELFF. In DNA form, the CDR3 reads TGTGCCAGCAGCGTGGACAGCGGGGAGCTGTTTTTT.

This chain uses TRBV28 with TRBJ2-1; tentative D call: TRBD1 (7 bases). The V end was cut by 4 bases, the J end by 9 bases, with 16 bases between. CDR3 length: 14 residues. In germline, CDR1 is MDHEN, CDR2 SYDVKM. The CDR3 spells CASSSQGEASEQFF. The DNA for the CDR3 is TGTGCCAGCAGTTCCCAGGGGGAGGCAAGTGAGCAGTTCTTC.

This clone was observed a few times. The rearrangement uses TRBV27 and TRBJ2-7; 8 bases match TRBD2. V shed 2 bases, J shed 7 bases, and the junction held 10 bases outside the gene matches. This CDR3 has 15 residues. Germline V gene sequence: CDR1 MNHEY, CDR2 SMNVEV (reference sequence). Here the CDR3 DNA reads TGTGCCAGCAGTTTAGACACTAGCGGCGGTCTTGAGCAGTACTTC. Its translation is CASSLDTSGGLEQYF.

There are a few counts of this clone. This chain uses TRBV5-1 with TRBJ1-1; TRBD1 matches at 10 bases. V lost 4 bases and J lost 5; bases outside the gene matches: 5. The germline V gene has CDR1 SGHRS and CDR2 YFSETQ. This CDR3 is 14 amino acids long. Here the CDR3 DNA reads TGCGCCAGCAGCCCCCGGACAGGGGGAACTGAAGCTTTCTTT. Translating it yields CASSPRTGGTEAFF.

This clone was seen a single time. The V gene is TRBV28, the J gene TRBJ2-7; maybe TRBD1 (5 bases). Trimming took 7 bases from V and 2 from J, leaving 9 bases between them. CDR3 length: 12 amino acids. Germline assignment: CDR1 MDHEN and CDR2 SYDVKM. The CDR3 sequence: CASNRGPYEQYF. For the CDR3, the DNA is TGTGCCAGCAATAGGGGCCCCTACGAGCAGTACTTC.